The T cell receptor (beta chain) described here comes from a study of molecular identifiers for immune sequencing clone quantification. Overall study results and limits: Clone sizes that are highly expanded could be underestimated when identical TCR molecules share a barcode.

Sorting recovered naive CD8 T cells on a CD8+CD4-CCR7+CD45RA+ profile. Germline V lookup: CDR1 SQVTM, CDR2 ANQGSEA. This CDR3 spans 12 amino acids. Trimming took 4 bases from V and 3 from J, leaving 10 bases between them. TCRdb re-called the PCR reads with MiXCR, one entry per CDR3 protein. The sample yields about 640,000 distinct CDR3 sequences, about 20% seen once. This clonotype has a count of ten or more. Its specificity is unknown. The genes are TRBV29-1 and TRBJ2-7, with a weak D call TRBD1 (5 bases). This receptor was identified in a human donor in good health. Some libraries in this study had Jurkat cell RNA spiked in. Sample: naive CD8+ T cells from blood, with Jurkat cell RNA spiked in. Subset given: FACS-sorted CD8+CD4-CCR7+CD45RA+ naive T cells. The CDR3 loop reads CSVADNDYEQYF. CDR3 nucleotide sequence: TGCAGCGTTGCGGACAACGACTACGAGCAGTACTTC.